Listed here are 17 T cell receptor beta chains from one sample, sequenced in a study of T-cell reconstitution after alpha-beta-depleted transplantation in children. Unique molecular identifiers were incorporated when the TCRbeta library was constructed. One entry per CDR3 protein results from TCRdb running MiXCR on the PCR reads. The sample yields about 72,000 distinct CDR3 sequences, about 7% seen once. The sample was PBMCs from the stem cell graft donor, taken from the stem cell graft. These receptors were obtained from a human donor who donated a stem cell graft to a child with acute lymphoblastic leukemia.

This clonotype was seen repeatedly, ten times or more. The chain has TRBV7-3 and TRBJ2-3; TRBD1 matches at 7 bases. This CDR3 comprises 14 residues. Germline CDR1 is SGHTA and CDR2 is FQGTGA. The junction had 8 bases not matched to a gene; V was cut back by 5 bases and J by 6 bases. CDR3 protein: CASSRDSERDTQYF. In DNA, the CDR3 is TGTGCCAGCAGCCGGGACAGTGAGAGGGATACGCAGTATTTT. The variable domain in full, with the rest retrieved from reference TRBV7-3 and TRBJ2-3, is GAGVSQTPSNKVTEKGKYVELRCDPISGHTALYWYRQSLGQGPEFLIYFQGTGAADDSGLPNDRFFAVRPEGSVSTLKIQRTERGDSAVYLCASSRDSERDTQYFGPGTRLTVL.

This clonotype has a count of ten or more. The chain employs TRBV12-3 or TRBV12-4 and TRBJ2-7; 8 bases align to TRBD1. The J segment lost 4 bases and the V segment lost 4 bases, leaving 12 bases of the junction unmatched. This CDR3 spans 16 amino acids. The CDR3 spells CASSSGQGFMRYEQYF. DNA for the CDR3: TGTGCCAGCAGTTCTGGACAGGGCTTTATGAGGTACGAGCAGTACTTC.

This clonotype was detected ten times or more. The chain recombines TRBV3-1 with TRBJ2-5, with 7 positions matching TRBD2. Germline-derived CDR1 and CDR2 are LGHDT and YNNKEL (reference sequence). V gave up 4 bases and J gave up 2 bases; unmatched junction bases: 7. There are 15 residues in the CDR3. CDR3 DNA: TGTGCCAGCAGCCTACCCACTAGCGAACAAGAGACCCAGTACTTC. It is translated as CASSLPTSEQETQYF.

Many counts were recorded for this clonotype. CDR3 sequence: CASSLLPPYFGQAGNTEAFF. The CDR3, as DNA: TGTGCCAGCAGTTTACTACCCCCCTACTTCGGACAGGCCGGGAACACTGAAGCTTTCTTT. The chain combines TRBV27 with TRBJ1-1; TRBD1 aligns across 7 bases. With V trimmed by 2 bases and J by 1 base, 19 bases remained unmatched. This CDR3 is built from 20 residues. Looked up from germline, CDR1 is MNHEY and CDR2 is SMNVEV (reference sequence).

This rearrangement joins TRBV4-2 to TRBJ2-7; D ambiguous. Germline-derived CDR1 and CDR2 are LGHNA and YNFKEQ. Trimming left V 0 bases short and J 2 bases short, with 8 bases between. This CDR3 comprises 14 residues. CDR3 residues: CASSQDIVTYEQYF. The CDR3 DNA follows: TGTGCCAGCAGCCAAGATATAGTTACCTACGAGCAGTACTTC.

Many counts were recorded for this clonotype. This chain uses TRBV2 with TRBJ1-1; perhaps TRBD1 as D (5 bases). CDR1 and CDR2 (germline): SNHLY, FYNNEI. The CDR3 has 13 residues. Trimming took off 4 bases at V and 4 bases at J, with 10 bases between the two ends. CDR3 nucleotide sequence: TGTGCCAGCAGTGGGGGGTGGGGCACTGAAGCTTTCTTT. This codes for CASSGGWGTEAFF.

J is TRBJ2-5 and V is TRBV24-1; 13 nucleotides agree with TRBD2. CDR1 is KGHDR, CDR2 SFDVKD, per germline. The CDR3 is 18 amino acids. V shed 3 bases and J 4 bases; nucleotides not matched to a gene: 10. The CDR3 nucleotides are TGTGCCACCAGTGATACGACCGGGACTAGCGGGAAATTAGAGACCCAGTACTTC. Amino acids: CATSDTTGTSGKLETQYF.

This clonotype was counted ten times or more. The CDR3 bases are TGTGCCGCGGGTCGGACAGGGCCGGGACTAGTTCCCTACGAGCAGTACTTC. It codes for CAAGRTGPGLVPYEQYF. The chain links TRBV10-3 to TRBJ2-7; D could derive from TRBD1 or TRBD2 (8 bases each). The CDR3 length is 17 residues. The germline V gene encodes CDR1 ENHRY and CDR2 SYGVKD. The germline V and J ends were trimmed by 11 bases and 2 bases, with 28 bases remaining between them.

This clonotype was seen many times. The rearrangement joins TRBV19 to TRBJ2-4, with D tentatively TRBD2 (5 bases). The CDR3 length is 12 residues. Germline V CDR1 and CDR2: LNHDA, SQIVND (reference sequence). Trimming took 8 bases from V and 6 from J, leaving 11 bases between them. The CDR3 DNA reads TGTGCCAGTTTTTTTCGGGGAAACATTCAGTACTTC. Its protein product is CASFFRGNIQYF. Full variable domain (outside the CDR3, taken from reference TRBV19 and TRBJ2-4): DGGITQSPKYLFRKEGQNVTLSCEQNLNHDAMYWYRQDPGQGLRLIYYSQIVNDFQKGDIAEGYSVSREKKESFPLTVTSAQKNPTAFYLCASFFRGNIQYFGAGTRLSVL.

This clonotype was recorded at least ten times. J is TRBJ1-5 and V is TRBV9; TRBD1 matches 8 bases. Germline CDR1 is SGDLS and CDR2 is YYNGEE. The CDR3 consists of 15 residues. The junction had 5 bases not matched to a gene; V was cut back by 4 bases and J by 2 bases. The CDR3 loop is CASSPGQGGNQPQHF. The CDR3 region has the DNA TGTGCCAGCAGCCCAGGACAGGGAGGCAATCAGCCCCAGCATTTT.

The sample holds many counts of this clonotype. V usage is TRBV29-1 and J usage is TRBJ1-1, with D possibly being TRBD1 (6 bases). The germline CDR1 and CDR2 sequences are SQVTM and ANQGSEA. Trimming left V 0 bases short and J 1 base short, with 12 bases between. The CDR3 has 15 amino acids. Written as DNA, the CDR3 is TGCAGCGTTGAAGAAGTTGGGGGACAGAACACTGAAGCTTTCTTT. It encodes CSVEEVGGQNTEAFF.

The sample holds a few counts of this clonotype. Here the CDR3 DNA reads TGTGCCAGCAGTGACAGGATGAACACTGAAGCTTTCTTT. Its protein is CASSDRMNTEAFF. V is TRBV6-6 and J is TRBJ1-1, with a tentative D call TRBD1 (6 bases). This CDR3 region has 13 residues. Trimming left V 5 bases short and J 0 bases short, with 7 bases between. CDR1 and CDR2 (germline): MNHNY, SVGAGI (reference sequence).

This clonotype was detected many times. The gene calls are TRBV7-3 and TRBJ2-1; the D is unclear. Germline V gene data show CDR1 as SGHTA and CDR2 as FQGTGA. Deletions cut 5 bases from V and 5 bases from J, with 16 bases between. The CDR3 loop spans 15 amino acids. The CDR3 loop is CASSPAPASNNEQFF. In DNA, the CDR3 is TGTGCCAGCAGCCCTGCCCCCGCGTCTAACAATGAGCAGTTCTTC.

This clonotype was recorded many times. The genes are TRBV4-3 and TRBJ2-3, with a possible D match to TRBD2 (5 bases). The CDR3 runs 14 residues. V dropped 8 bases and J dropped 4 bases, with 16 bases sitting between them. Germline lookup yields CDR1 LGHNA and CDR2 YSLEER. The CDR3 region has the DNA TGCGCCAGCGCCCCACACGGGGTCGCAGATACGCAGTATTTT. Protein sequence: CASAPHGVADTQYF.

The chain uses TRBV3-1 and TRBJ1-1; 8 bases align to TRBD1. There are 14 residues in the CDR3. The V segment lost 4 bases and the J segment 4 bases; nucleotides outside the gene matches: 5. Germline CDR1 is LGHDT and CDR2 is YNNKEL (reference sequence). CDR3 DNA: TGTGCCAGCAGCCTTAAGACAGGGGTCACTGAAGCTTTCTTT. Its translation is CASSLKTGVTEAFF.

For this clonotype: The junction does not match germline at one end; this may be a read error. V usage is TRBV4-1 and J usage is TRBJ2-5, with D perhaps TRBD2 (5 bases). Germline values: CDR1 MGHRA, CDR2 YSYEKL. The CDR3 covers 14 residues. CDR3 in DNA: TGCGCCATCAGCGACCCGGGGTCCCAAGAGACCCAGTACTTC. As protein: CAISDPGSQETQYF.

The chain couples TRBV7-8 to TRBJ1-5; no definite D call. The CDR3 length is 17 residues. Trimming pared 1 base from V and 2 bases from J, leaving 15 bases between. Germline V gene lookup returns CDR1 SGHVS and CDR2 FQNEAQ. The CDR3 DNA reads TGTGCCAGCAGCTTAGGGCAGTTTACCGAGGGCAATCAGCCCCAGCATTTT. The encoded protein is CASSLGQFTEGNQPQHF.